This TCR beta chain was recovered during a study of Graves' ophthalmopathy and Graves' hyperthyroidism. It was on clinical symptoms, serum thyroxine, TRAb, thyroid ultrasound and orbital computed tomography that diagnosis relied. In this sample, this clonotype turned up many times. V gave up 4 bases and J gave up 2 bases, with 16 bases separating them. Looked up from germline, CDR1 is SGHRS and CDR2 is YFSETQ. The CDR3 sequence is 15 residues long. Amplification from RNA transcripts yielded the TCR beta CDR3 regions. HTBI primers primed a first-round RT-PCR, and a second-round multiplex PCR followed. TCRdb reanalysed the multiplex PCR reads using MiXCR and keeps one entry per CDR3 protein. The profile shows 620,000 or so distinct CDR3 sequences, about 20% of them singletons.

This chain connects TRBV5-1 to TRBJ2-7; the D is unclear. This clonotype originated in a woman in her late teens or twenties with stable Graves' hyperthyroidism. Some clones in this sample may be carry-over from other donors' samples. Source material: peripheral blood. The CDR3 is CASSLETLTPYEQYF. CDR3 bases: TGCGCCAGCAGCCTCGAGACCCTCACCCCCTACGAGCAGTACTTC.